This T cell receptor (beta chain) stems from a study of beta chain features in type 1 diabetes. As for the study in general: Comparable age, gender and cell yields were observed in patients relative to healthy donors. Study conclusions and caveats: Patients showed naive, central memory and Treg TCRB repertoires that appeared more similar than those of healthy donors. Type 1 diabetes patients showed fewer insertions and more deletions at VDJ junctions. All four CD4+ subsets of Type 1 diabetes patients contained TCRB CDR3s that were moderately but significantly shorter.

The CDR3 is 14 amino acids. Trimming at V came to 3 bases and at J to 2 bases, leaving 4 bases not matched to a gene. CDR1 and CDR2 from the germline V gene are LGHNA and YNFKEQ. The sequenced template was cDNA made from the entire isolated RNA. Assay used: immunoSEQ multiplex PCR; TCRdb lists only in-frame clones, some missing. This table has about 240,000 clones, over 11% appearing once. With respect to this clone: What it binds is not known.

Sequencing used naive CD4+ T cells from blood. The chain has TRBV4-2 and TRBJ2-7; TRBD1 matches 7 bases. The TCR was taken from a man aged 25 to 40 with type 1 diabetes. The CDR3 loop reads CASSQPGQTYEQYF. CDR3 DNA: TGTGCCAGCAGCCAGCCGGGACAGACCTACGAGCAGTACTTC.